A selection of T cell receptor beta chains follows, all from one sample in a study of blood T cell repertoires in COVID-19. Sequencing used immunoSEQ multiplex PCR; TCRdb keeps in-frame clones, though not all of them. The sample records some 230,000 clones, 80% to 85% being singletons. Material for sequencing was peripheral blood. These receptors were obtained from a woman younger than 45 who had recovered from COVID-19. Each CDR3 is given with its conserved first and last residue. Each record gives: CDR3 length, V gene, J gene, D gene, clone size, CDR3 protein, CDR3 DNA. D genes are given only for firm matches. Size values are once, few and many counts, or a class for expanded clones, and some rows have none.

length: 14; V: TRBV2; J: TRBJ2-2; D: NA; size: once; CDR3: CASSDATGLWELFF; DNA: TGTGCCAGCAGTGACGCCACGGGGTTATGGGAGCTGTTTTTT
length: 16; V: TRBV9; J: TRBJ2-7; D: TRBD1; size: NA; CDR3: CASSTSRTGGDYEQYF; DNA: TGTGCCAGCAGCACATCTCGGACAGGGGGAGACTACGAGCAGTACTTC
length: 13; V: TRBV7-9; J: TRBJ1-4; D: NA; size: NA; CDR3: CAFPRDDNEKLFF; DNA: TGTGCCTTCCCCAGGGATGACAATGAAAAACTGTTTTTT
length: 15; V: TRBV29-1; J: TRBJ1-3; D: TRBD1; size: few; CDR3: CSVSPGTGAGNTIYF; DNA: TGCAGCGTGTCCCCCGGGACAGGGGCCGGAAACACCATATATTTT
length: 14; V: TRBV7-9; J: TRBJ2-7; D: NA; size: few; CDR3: CASSPTGSPYEQYF; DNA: TGTGCCAGCAGCCCCACAGGCAGTCCGTACGAGCAGTACTTC
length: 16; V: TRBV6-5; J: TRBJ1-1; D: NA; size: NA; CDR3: CASSYSPGEVNTEAFF; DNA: TGTGCCAGCAGTTACTCCCCCGGGGAGGTGAACACTGAAGCTTTCTTT
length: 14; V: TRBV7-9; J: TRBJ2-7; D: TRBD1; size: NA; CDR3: CASSPRQGSYEQYF; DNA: TGTGCCAGCAGCCCTCGACAGGGCTCCTACGAGCAGTACTTC
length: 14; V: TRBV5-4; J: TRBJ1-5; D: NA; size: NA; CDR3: CASSLWGHGQPQHF; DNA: TGTGCCAGCAGCCTTTGGGGACATGGGCAGCCCCAGCATTTT
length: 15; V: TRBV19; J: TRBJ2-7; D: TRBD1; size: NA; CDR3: CASSAGTGYTYEQYF; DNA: TGTGCCAGTAGTGCCGGGACAGGCTATACCTACGAGCAGTACTTC
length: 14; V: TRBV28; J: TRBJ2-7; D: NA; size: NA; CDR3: CASSLAGRAHEQYF; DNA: TGTGCCAGCAGTTTGGCAGGCAGGGCCCACGAGCAGTACTTC
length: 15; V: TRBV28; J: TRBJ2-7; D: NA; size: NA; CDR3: CASSLMSGGSYEQYF; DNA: TGTGCCAGCAGTTTAATGTCAGGGGGGTCCTACGAGCAGTACTTC
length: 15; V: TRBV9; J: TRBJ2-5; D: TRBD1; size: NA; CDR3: CASSPDRGREETQYF; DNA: TGTGCCAGCAGCCCCGACAGGGGGCGGGAAGAGACCCAGTACTTC
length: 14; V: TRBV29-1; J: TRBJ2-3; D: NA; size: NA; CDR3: CSVYRGFGTDTQYF; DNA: TGCAGCGTTTATCGGGGGTTCGGCACAGATACGCAGTATTTT
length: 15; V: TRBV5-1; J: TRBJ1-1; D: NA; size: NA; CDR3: CASSSGGTANTEAFF; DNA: TGCGCCAGCAGCTCCGGGGGGACGGCGAACACTGAAGCTTTCTTT
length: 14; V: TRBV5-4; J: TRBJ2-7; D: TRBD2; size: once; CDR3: CASSRGGAHYEQYF; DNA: TGTGCCAGCAGTCGGGGGGGGGCACACTACGAGCAGTACTTC
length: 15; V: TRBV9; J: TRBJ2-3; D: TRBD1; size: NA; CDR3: CASSPQGARADTQYF; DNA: TGTGCCAGCAGCCCTCAGGGGGCTAGGGCAGATACGCAGTATTTT
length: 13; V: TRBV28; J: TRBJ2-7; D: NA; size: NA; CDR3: CASSVTGNYEQYF; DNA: TGTGCCAGCAGCGTGACAGGCAACTACGAGCAGTACTTC
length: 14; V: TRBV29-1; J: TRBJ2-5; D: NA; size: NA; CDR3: CSASRGGGQETQYF; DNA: TGCAGCGCCTCCCGTGGAGGAGGCCAAGAGACCCAGTACTTC
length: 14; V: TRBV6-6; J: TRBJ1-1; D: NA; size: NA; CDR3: CASSKKRASTEAFF; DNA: TGTGCCAGCAGCAAAAAGAGGGCCTCGACTGAAGCTTTCTTT
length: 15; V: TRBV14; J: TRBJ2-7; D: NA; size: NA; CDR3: CASSQDPWASYEQYF; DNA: TGTGCCAGCAGCCAAGATCCCTGGGCCTCCTACGAGCAGTACTTC
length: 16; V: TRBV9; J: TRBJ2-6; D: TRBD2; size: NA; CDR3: CASTPGGGSGANVLTF; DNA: TGTGCCAGCACCCCTGGGGGGGGCTCTGGGGCCAACGTCCTGACTTTC
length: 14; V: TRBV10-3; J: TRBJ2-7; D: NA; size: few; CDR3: CAISESKQTYEQYF; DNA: TGTGCCATCAGTGAGTCGAAACAGACCTACGAGCAGTACTTC
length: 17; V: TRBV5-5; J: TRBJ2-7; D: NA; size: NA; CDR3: CASRALASPPNLYEQYF; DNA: TGTGCCAGCAGAGCGCTAGCTAGTCCACCCAACCTCTACGAGCAGTACTTC
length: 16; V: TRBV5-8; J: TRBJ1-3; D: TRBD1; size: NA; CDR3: CASSLGQGAFGNTIYF; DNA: TGTGCCAGCAGCTTAGGACAGGGGGCATTTGGAAACACCATATATTTT
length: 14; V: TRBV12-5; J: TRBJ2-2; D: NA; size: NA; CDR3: CASGGGVPTGELFF; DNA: TGTGCTAGTGGAGGGGGAGTGCCCACCGGGGAGCTGTTTTTT
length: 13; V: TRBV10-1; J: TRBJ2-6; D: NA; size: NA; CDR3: CASGASGANVLTF; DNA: TGCGCCAGTGGGGCTTCTGGGGCCAACGTCCTGACTTTC
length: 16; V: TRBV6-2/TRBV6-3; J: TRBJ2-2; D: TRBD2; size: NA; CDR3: CASSYRSGIGTGELFF; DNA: TGTGCCAGCAGTTACCGCAGCGGGATCGGAACCGGGGAGCTGTTTTTT
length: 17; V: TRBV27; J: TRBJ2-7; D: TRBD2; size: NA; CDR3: CASSFSSTRTSAYEQYF; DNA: TGTGCCAGCAGTTTTTCATCTACCAGGACTAGCGCTTACGAGCAGTACTTC
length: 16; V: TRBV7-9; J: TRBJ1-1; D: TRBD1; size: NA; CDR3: CASSSTRTGGGTEAFF; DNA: TGTGCCAGCAGCTCGACCCGGACAGGGGGTGGCACTGAAGCTTTCTTT